The rows below give T cell receptor beta chains drawn from one sample of a study of response to subunit inactivated influenza vaccine. A single record per CDR3 protein comes from TCRdb applying MiXCR to the RT-PCR reads. The data contain about 650,000 distinct CDR3 sequences, 13% to 15% of them seen just once; the ten biggest clones take up 6.5% to 8%. The sequencing used PBMCs from blood, collected 14 to 15 days before vaccination. The receptors stem from a man aged 50-60 years who received an inactivated influenza vaccine. Both conserved end residues are trimmed from each CDR3. Fields, in order: J gene, D gene, V gene, CDR3 protein. D genes are given only for firm matches.

J gene: TRBJ1-5; D gene: -; V gene: TRBV11-2; CDR3 protein: ASSLGSGTHSQH
J gene: TRBJ1-2; D gene: TRBD1; V gene: TRBV5-1; CDR3 protein: ASSASWGTGNYGYT
J gene: TRBJ2-5; D gene: TRBD1; V gene: TRBV28; CDR3 protein: ASVRDRGYQETQY
J gene: TRBJ2-1; D gene: -; V gene: TRBV9; CDR3 protein: ASSVEGRRDNEQF
J gene: TRBJ1-4; D gene: -; V gene: TRBV18; CDR3 protein: ASSPPGPSVKLF
J gene: TRBJ1-5; D gene: -; V gene: TRBV3-1; CDR3 protein: ASSHSGRGQPQH
J gene: TRBJ1-5; D gene: -; V gene: TRBV11-2; CDR3 protein: ASSLDSPSHNNQPQH
J gene: TRBJ2-7; D gene: -; V gene: TRBV20-1; CDR3 protein: SARGPEGTPEQY
J gene: TRBJ1-4; D gene: -; V gene: TRBV20-1; CDR3 protein: SARAGTFNEKLF
J gene: TRBJ1-6; D gene: -; V gene: TRBV7-2; CDR3 protein: ASSATGVGSPLH
J gene: TRBJ2-3; D gene: -; V gene: TRBV7-9; CDR3 protein: ASSLVSAFGDTQY
J gene: TRBJ1-5; D gene: -; V gene: TRBV7-2; CDR3 protein: ASSPYPGAANQPQH
J gene: TRBJ2-7; D gene: -; V gene: TRBV12-3/TRBV12-4; CDR3 protein: ASTPDRNTYEQY
J gene: TRBJ1-5; D gene: -; V gene: TRBV12-3/TRBV12-4; CDR3 protein: ASSLSPGSGPQH
J gene: TRBJ2-5; D gene: -; V gene: TRBV7-2; CDR3 protein: ASSLVGSYQETEY
J gene: TRBJ2-1; D gene: TRBD1; V gene: TRBV12-3/TRBV12-4; CDR3 protein: ASTLTGVENLEQF
J gene: TRBJ1-2; D gene: -; V gene: TRBV20-1; CDR3 protein: SARVAGNYGYT